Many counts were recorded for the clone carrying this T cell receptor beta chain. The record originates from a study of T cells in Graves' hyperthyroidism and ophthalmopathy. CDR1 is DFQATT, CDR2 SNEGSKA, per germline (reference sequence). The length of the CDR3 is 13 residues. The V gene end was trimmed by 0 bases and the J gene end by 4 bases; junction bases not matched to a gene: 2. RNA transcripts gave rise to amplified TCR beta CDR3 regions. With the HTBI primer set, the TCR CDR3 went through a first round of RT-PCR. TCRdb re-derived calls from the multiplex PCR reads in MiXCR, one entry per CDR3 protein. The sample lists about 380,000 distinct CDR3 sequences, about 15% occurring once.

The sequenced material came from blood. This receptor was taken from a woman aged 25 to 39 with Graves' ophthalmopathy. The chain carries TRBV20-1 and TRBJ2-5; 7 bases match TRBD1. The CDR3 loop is CSARDTGVETQYF. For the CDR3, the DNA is TGCAGTGCTAGAGACACAGGGGTAGAGACCCAGTACTTC.